This record looks at one TCR beta chain sequence and its context. V dropped 2 bases and J dropped 5 bases, with 21 bases sitting between them. The CDR3 has 17 amino acids. Germline-derived CDR1 and CDR2 are LNHDA and SQIVND (reference sequence). These data are taken from a study of blood T cell repertoires in COVID-19. The authors' processing: Reference gene primers were amplified, and this amplification served to estimate nucleated cell counts. Data came from immunoSEQ multiplex PCR; TCRdb stores just in-frame clones and leaves some out. V and J calls and clone size are those listed in that table; D and trimming were worked out from the DNA. The sample yields some 160,000 clones, about 80% seen once. Those who participated ranged in age from roughly 18 to 95 years and resided in around 22 US areas. Cohort placement rested on clinical history that participants reported themselves.

Sequenced material: PBMCs or T cells enriched from blood (not recorded which). The chain links TRBV19 to TRBJ1-1; possible D gene TRBD1, 6 bases. This receptor was taken from a woman between 55 and 75 years old who had recovered from COVID-19. CDR3 amino acids: CASSIQDRGRGKTEAFF. The CDR3 nucleotides are TGTGCCAGTAGTATACAAGACCGGGGCAGGGGAAAAACTGAAGCTTTCTTT.